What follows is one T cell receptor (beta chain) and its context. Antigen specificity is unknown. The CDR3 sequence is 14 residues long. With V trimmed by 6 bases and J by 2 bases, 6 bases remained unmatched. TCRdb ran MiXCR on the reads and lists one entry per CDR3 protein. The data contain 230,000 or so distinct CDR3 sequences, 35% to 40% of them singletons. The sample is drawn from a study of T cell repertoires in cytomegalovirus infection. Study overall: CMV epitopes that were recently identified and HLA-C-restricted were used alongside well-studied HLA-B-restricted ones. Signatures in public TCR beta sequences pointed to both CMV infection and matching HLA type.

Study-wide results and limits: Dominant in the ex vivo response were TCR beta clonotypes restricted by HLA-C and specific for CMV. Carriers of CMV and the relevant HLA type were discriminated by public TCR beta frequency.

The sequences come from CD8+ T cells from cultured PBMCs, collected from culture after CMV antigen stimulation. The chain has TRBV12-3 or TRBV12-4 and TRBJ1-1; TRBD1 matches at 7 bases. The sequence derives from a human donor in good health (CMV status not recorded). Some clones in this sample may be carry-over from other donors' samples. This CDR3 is CASRGTGANTEAFF. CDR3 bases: TGTGCCAGCAGGGGAACAGGGGCCAACACTGAAGCTTTCTTT.